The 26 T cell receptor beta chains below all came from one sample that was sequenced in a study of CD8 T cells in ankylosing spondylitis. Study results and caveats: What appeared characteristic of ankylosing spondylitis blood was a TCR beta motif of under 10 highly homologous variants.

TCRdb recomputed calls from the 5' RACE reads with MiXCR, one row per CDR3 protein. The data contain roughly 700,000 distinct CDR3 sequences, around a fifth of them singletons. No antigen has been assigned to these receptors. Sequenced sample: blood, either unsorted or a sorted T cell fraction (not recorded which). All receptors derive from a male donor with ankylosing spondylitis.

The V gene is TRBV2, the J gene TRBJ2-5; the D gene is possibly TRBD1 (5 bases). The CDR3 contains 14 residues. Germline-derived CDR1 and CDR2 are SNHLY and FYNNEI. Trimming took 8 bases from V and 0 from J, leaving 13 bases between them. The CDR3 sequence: CASHPPGYQETQYF. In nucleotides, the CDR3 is TGTGCCAGCCACCCTCCAGGGTACCAAGAGACCCAGTACTTC.

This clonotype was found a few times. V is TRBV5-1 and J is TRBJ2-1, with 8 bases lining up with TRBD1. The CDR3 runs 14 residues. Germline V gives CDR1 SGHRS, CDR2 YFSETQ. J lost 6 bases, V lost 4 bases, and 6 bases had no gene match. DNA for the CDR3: TGCGCCAGCAGCAAGGGACAGGCATTCAATGAGCAGTTCTTC. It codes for CASSKGQAFNEQFF.

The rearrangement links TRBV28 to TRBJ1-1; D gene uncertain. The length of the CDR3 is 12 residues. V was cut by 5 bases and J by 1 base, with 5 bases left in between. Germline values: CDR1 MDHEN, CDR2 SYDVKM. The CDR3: CASSTANTEAFF. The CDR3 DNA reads TGTGCCAGCAGTACGGCGAACACTGAAGCTTTCTTT.

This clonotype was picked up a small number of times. The CDR3 spells CASSQDRTGGPGWQYF. For the CDR3, the DNA is TGCGCCAGCAGCCAAGATAGGACAGGGGGGCCCGGCTGGCAGTACTTC. The J gene is TRBJ2-7, the V gene TRBV4-1, with 10 bases matching TRBD1. Germline V gene lookup returns CDR1 MGHRA and CDR2 YSYEKL. The CDR3 has 16 amino acids. Trimming at V came to 0 bases and at J to 9 bases, leaving 11 bases not matched to a gene.

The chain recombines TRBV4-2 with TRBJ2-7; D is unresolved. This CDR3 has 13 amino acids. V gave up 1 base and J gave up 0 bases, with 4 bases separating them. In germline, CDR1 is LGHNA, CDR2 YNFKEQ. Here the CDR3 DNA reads TGTGCCAGCAGCCAAGCCATCTCCTACGAGCAGTACTTC. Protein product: CASSQAISYEQYF.

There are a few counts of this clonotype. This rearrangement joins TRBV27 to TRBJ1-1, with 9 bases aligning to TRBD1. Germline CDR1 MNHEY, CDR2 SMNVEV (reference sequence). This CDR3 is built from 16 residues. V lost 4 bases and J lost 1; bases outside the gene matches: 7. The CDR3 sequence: CASSSLAQGANTEAFF. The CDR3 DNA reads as TGTGCCAGCAGTTCCCTCGCACAGGGGGCGAACACTGAAGCTTTCTTT.

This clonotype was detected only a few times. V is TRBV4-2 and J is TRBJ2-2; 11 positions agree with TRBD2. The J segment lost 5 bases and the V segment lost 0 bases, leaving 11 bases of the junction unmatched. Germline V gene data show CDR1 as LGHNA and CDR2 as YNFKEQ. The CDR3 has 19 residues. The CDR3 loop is CASSQDLLRRLAGTGELFF. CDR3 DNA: TGTGCCAGCAGCCAAGACCTGCTCCGCCGACTAGCGGGGACCGGGGAGCTGTTTTTT.

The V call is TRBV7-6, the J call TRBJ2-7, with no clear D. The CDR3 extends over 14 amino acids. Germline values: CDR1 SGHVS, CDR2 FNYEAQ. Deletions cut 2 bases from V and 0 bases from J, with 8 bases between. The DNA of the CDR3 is TGTGCCAGCAGCTTACAGGAAAACTCCTACGAGCAGTACTTC. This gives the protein CASSLQENSYEQYF.

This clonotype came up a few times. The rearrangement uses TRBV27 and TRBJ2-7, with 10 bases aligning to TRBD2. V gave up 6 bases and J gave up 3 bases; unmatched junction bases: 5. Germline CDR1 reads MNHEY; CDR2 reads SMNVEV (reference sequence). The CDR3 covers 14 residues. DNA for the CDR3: TGTGCCAGCAGACCCGGGACTAGCGTCTACGAGCAGTACTTC. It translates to CASRPGTSVYEQYF.

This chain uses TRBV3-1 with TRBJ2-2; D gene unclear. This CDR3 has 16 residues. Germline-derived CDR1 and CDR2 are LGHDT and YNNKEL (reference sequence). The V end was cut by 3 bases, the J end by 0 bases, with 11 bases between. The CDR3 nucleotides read TGTGCCAGCAGCCACGCCGTCCTCGCGAACACCGGGGAGCTGTTTTTT. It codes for CASSHAVLANTGELFF.

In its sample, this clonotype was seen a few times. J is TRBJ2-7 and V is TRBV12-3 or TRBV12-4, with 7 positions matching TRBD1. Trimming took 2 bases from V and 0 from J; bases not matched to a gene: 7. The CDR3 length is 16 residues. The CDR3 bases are TGTGCCAGCAGTTTAATTAGTGGGACAGCCTCCTACGAGCAGTACTTC. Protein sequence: CASSLISGTASYEQYF.

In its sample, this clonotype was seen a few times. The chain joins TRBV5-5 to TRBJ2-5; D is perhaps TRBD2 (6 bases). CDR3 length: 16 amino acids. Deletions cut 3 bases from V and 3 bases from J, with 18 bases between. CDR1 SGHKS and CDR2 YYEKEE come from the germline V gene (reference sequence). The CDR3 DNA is TGTGCCAGCAGCTCCCTCCTCGAGGAGGGAGAAGAGACCCAGTACTTC. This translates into CASSSLLEEGEETQYF.

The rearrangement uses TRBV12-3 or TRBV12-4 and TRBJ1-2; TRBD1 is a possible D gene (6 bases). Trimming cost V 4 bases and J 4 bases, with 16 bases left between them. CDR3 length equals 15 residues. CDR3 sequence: CASSSQGTASYGYTF. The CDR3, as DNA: TGTGCCAGCAGTTCACAGGGAACCGCTTCCTATGGCTACACCTTC.

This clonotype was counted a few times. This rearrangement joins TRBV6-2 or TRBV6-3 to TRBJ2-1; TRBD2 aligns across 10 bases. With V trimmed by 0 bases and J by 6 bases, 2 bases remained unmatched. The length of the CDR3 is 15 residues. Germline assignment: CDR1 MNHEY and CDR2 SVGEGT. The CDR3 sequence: CASSYSASGSNEQFF. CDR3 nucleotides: TGTGCCAGCAGTTACTCGGCTAGCGGGAGCAATGAGCAGTTCTTC.

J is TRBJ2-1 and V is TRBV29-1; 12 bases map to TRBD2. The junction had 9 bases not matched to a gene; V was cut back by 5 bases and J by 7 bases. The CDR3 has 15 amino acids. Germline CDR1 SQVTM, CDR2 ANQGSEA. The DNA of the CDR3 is TGCAGCGTTTTACCACTAGCGGGAGGAGATAATGAGCAGTTCTTC. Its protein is CSVLPLAGGDNEQFF.

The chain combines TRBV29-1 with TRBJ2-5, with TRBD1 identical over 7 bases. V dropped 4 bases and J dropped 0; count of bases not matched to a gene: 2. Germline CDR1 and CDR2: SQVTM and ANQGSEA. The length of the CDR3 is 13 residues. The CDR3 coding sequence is TGCAGCGTTGTCGACAGGGACCAAGAGACCCAGTACTTC. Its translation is CSVVDRDQETQYF.

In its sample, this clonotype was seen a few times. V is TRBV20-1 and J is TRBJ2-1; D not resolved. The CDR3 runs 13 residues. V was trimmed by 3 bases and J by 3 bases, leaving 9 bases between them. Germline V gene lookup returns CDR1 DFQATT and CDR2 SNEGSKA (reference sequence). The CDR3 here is CSASGSLYNEQFF. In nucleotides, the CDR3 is TGCAGTGCTAGCGGAAGCCTCTACAATGAGCAGTTCTTC.

CDR3 protein: CASSALHRYGYTF. DNA of the CDR3: TGTGCCAGCAGTGCCCTTCACAGATATGGCTACACCTTC. This chain links TRBV2 with TRBJ1-2; D not resolved. Germline CDR1 SNHLY, CDR2 FYNNEI. There are 13 residues in the CDR3. V gave up 4 bases and J gave up 5 bases, with 11 bases separating them.

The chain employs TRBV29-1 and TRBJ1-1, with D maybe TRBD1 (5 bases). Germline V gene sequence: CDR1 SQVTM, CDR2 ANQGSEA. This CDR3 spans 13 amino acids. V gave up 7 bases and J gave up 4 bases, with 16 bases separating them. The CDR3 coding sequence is TGCAGCGCGGACCAGGGTTCGGGCACTGAAGCTTTCTTT. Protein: CSADQGSGTEAFF.

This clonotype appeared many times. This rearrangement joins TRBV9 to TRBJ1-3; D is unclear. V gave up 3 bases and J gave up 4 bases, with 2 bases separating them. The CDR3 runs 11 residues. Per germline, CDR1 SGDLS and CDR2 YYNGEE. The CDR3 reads CASSGGNTIYF. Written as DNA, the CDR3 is TGTGCCAGCAGCGGGGGAAACACCATATATTTT.

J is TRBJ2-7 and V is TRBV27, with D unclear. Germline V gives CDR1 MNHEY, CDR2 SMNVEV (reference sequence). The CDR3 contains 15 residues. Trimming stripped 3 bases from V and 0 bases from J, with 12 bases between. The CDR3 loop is CASSFGPLSSYEQYF. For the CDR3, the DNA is TGTGCCAGCAGTTTCGGACCCTTGAGCTCCTACGAGCAGTACTTC.

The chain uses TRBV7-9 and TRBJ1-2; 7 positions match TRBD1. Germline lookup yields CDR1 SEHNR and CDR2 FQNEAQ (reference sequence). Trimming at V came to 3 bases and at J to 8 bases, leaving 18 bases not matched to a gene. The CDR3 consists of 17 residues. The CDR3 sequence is CASSFWDDRASSWGYTF. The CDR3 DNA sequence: TGTGCCAGCAGCTTCTGGGACGACAGGGCTTCCTCCTGGGGCTACACCTTC.

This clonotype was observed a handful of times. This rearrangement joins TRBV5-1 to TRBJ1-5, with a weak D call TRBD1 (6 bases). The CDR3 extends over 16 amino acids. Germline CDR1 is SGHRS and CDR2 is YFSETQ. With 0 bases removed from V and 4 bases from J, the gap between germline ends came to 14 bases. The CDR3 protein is CASSLGDRLGNQPQHF. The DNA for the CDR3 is TGCGCCAGCAGCTTGGGTGACAGGCTAGGTAATCAGCCCCAGCATTTT. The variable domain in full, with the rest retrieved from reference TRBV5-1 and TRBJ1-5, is KAGVTQTPRYLIKTRGQQVTLSCSPISGHRSVSWYQQTPGQGLQFLFEYFSETQRNKGNFPGRFSGRQFSNSRSEMNVSTLELGDSALYLCASSLGDRLGNQPQHFGDGTRLSIL.

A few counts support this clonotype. The CDR3 spells CASSLNDNYNEQFF. In DNA form, the CDR3 reads TGTGCCAGCAGCTTGAACGATAACTACAATGAGCAGTTCTTC. The chain has TRBV7-9 and TRBJ2-1; D is unresolved. The V end lost 3 bases, the J end lost 3 bases, and 9 bases lay between the germline ends. The CDR3 runs to 14 residues. Germline-derived CDR1 and CDR2 are SEHNR and FQNEAQ (reference sequence). Filled out from reference TRBV7-9 and TRBJ2-1, the complete variable domain reads DTGVSQNPRHKITKRGQNVTFRCDPISEHNRLYWYRQTLGQGPEFLTYFQNEAQLEKSRLLSDRFSAERPKGSFSTLEIQRTEQGDSAMYLCASSLNDNYNEQFFGPGTRLTVL.

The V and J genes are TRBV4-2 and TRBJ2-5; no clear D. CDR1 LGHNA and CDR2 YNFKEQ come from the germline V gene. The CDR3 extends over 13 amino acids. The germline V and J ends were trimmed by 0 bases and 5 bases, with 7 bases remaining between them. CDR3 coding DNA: TGTGCCAGCAGCCAAGATTTGGTGGAGACCCAGTACTTC. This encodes CASSQDLVETQYF.

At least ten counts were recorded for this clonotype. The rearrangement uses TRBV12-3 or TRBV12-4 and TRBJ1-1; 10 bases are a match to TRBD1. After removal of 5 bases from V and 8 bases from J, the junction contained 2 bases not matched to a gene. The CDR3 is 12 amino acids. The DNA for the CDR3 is TGTGCCAGCAGTCCGGGACAGGGGGAAGCTTTCTTT. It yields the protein CASSPGQGEAFF.